The rows below give T cell receptor beta chains drawn from one sample of a study of T cell repertoires in cytomegalovirus infection. TCRdb fed the reads into MiXCR, producing one record per CDR3 protein. The table includes about 360,000 distinct CDR3 sequences, roughly 20% detected once. Sample: PBMCs. These receptors were taken from a human donor in good health (CMV status not recorded). Some clones in this sample may be carry-over from other donors' samples. CDR3s include the opening cysteine and the closing phenylalanine or tryptophan. D genes are given only for firm matches. Some rows have no size entry. The others give once, few or many, or a class for an expanded clone.

D,V,J,size,CDR3,DNA
TRBD2,TRBV7-9,TRBJ2-1,-,CASGGTSVYNEQFF,TGTGCCAGCGGGGGGACTAGCGTGTACAATGAGCAGTTCTTC
-,TRBV19,TRBJ2-1,few,CASSIMWRSSYNEQFF,TGTGCCAGTAGTATAATGTGGCGGAGCTCCTACAATGAGCAGTTCTTC
-,TRBV4-2,TRBJ2-5,many,CASSQEAGGQLQETQYF,TGTGCCAGCAGCCAAGAGGCTGGCGGACAGCTCCAAGAGACCCAGTACTTC
TRBD1,TRBV7-9,TRBJ1-2,-,CASSGRADRSARGYTF,TGTGCCAGCAGCGGGAGGGCGGACAGGTCGGCGAGGGGCTACACCTTC
-,TRBV4-1,TRBJ2-1,many,CASSQNLGVNEQFF,TGCGCCAGCAGCCAAAATCTAGGAGTCAATGAGCAGTTCTTC
-,TRBV20-1,TRBJ2-7,-,CSASGYKEVYEQYF,TGCAGTGCTAGTGGCTACAAAGAGGTGTACGAGCAGTACTTC
-,TRBV6-2/TRBV6-3,TRBJ1-5,many,CASSQVRGSPQHF,TGTGCCAGCAGTCAAGTGCGGGGATCGCCCCAGCATTTT
-,TRBV12-5,TRBJ2-3,many,CASGLWGTDTQYF,TGTGCTAGTGGTTTGTGGGGCACAGATACGCAGTATTTT
-,TRBV7-2,TRBJ1-3,many,CASSRALDGTIYF,TGTGCCAGCAGCCGCGCACTCGATGGCACCATATATTTT
-,TRBV10-3,TRBJ2-3,-,CAISESREDTQYF,TGTGCCATCAGTGAGTCCAGGGAAGATACGCAGTATTTT